The rows below give T cell receptor beta chains drawn from one sample of a study of cytomegalovirus exposure and HLA in healthy donors. Clones were sequenced by immunoSEQ multiplex PCR, and TCRdb holds only the in-frame ones, with some missing. The sample carries about 160,000 clones, over 80% recorded once. Sequenced material: PBMCs. These receptors came from a male donor in good health and CMV-seropositive. Both conserved end residues are part of each CDR3. D genes are given only for firm matches. Size values are once, few and many counts, or a class for expanded clones, and some rows have none.

V gene	clone size	J gene	D gene	CDR3 DNA	CDR3 protein
TRBV13	NA	TRBJ2-7	TRBD1	TGTGCCAGCAGCTCCCGGGACAGGTTTTACGAGCAGTACTTC	CASSSRDRFYEQYF
TRBV4-3	few	TRBJ1-2	TRBD1	TGCGCCAGCAGCCAAGACCTCCGGGACAGGGAACTCGGCTACACCTTC	CASSQDLRDRELGYTF
TRBV28	NA	TRBJ1-1	NA	TGTGCCAGCAGTTTCCAGGGATTGAACACTGAAGCTTTCTTT	CASSFQGLNTEAFF
TRBV5-1	once	TRBJ2-2	NA	TGCGCCAGCAGCTTAGACTCGAACACCGGGGAGCTGTTTTTT	CASSLDSNTGELFF
TRBV7-2	NA	TRBJ1-5	NA	TGTGCCAGCAGCTTAGAAACCCTCCGGCAGCCCCAGCATTTT	CASSLETLRQPQHF
TRBV6-1	NA	TRBJ1-6	NA	TGTGCCAGCAGTGAAGCAACAAACACCTGGGCGGGACGAGGTTCACCCCTCCACTTT	CASSEATNTWAGRGSPLHF
TRBV4-3	NA	TRBJ2-2	NA	TGCGCCAGCAGCACCAGGGCCGGACTAACGGGGACCGGGGAGCTGTTTTTT	CASSTRAGLTGTGELFF
TRBV20-1	NA	TRBJ1-1	NA	TGCAGTGCTAGCTCTAACACTGAAGCTTTCTTT	CSASSNTEAFF
TRBV28	once	TRBJ2-7	NA	TGTGCCAGCAGTTTAAGCGCCGTCGAGCAGTACTTC	CASSLSAVEQYF
TRBV4-1	NA	TRBJ2-7	NA	TGCGCCAGCAGCCAAGACCCAATGGGCAGCTCCTACGAGCAGTACTTC	CASSQDPMGSSYEQYF
TRBV6-6	few	TRBJ2-7	NA	TGTGCCAGCCGCGGGACAGACTACGAGCAGTACTTC	CASRGTDYEQYF
TRBV4-1	NA	TRBJ2-7	TRBD1	TGCGCCAGCAGCCAACGCCGGGACAGGGGCTACGAGCAGTACTTC	CASSQRRDRGYEQYF
TRBV4-2	NA	TRBJ2-3	NA	TGTGCCAGCAGCCCGGGGTACGGAGATACGCAGTATTTT	CASSPGYGDTQYF
TRBV5-6	NA	TRBJ2-4	TRBD1	TGTGCCAGCAGCACACTGGGACAGGGAGTATGGGACATTCAGTACTTC	CASSTLGQGVWDIQYF
TRBV5-1	NA	TRBJ2-5	NA	TGCGCCAGCAGTATCCACAGGGAGCAAGAGACCCAGTACTTC	CASSIHREQETQYF
TRBV10-3	NA	TRBJ2-7	TRBD2	TGTGCCATCAGTGGACTAGCGGGTAACTACGAGCAGTACTTC	CAISGLAGNYEQYF
TRBV28	NA	TRBJ1-5	NA	TGTGCCAGCAGTACCACGACTGGCATTTATGAGCCCCAGCATTTT	CASSTTTGIYEPQHF
TRBV7-7	NA	TRBJ2-2	TRBD1	TGTGCTAGCAGCATCGGGACAGGGTTCACCGGGGAGCTGTTTTTT	CASSIGTGFTGELFF
TRBV6-6	NA	TRBJ2-1	TRBD1	TGTGCCAGCAGGAGCGGACAGGGGCGGAATGAGCAGCTCTTC	CASRSGQGRNEQLF
TRBV27	NA	TRBJ1-6	NA	TGTGCCAGCAACCGGGGGGACCTGAATTCACCCCTCCACTTT	CASNRGDLNSPLHF
TRBV2	NA	TRBJ2-1	TRBD1	TGTGCCAGCAGTGAGTTGTACAGGACAGGTCTTAAGCAGTTCTTC	CASSELYRTGLKQFF
TRBV5-5	NA	TRBJ2-2	NA	TGTGCCAGCAGCTTACCCGCGGGGACCGGGGAGCTGTTTTTT	CASSLPAGTGELFF
TRBV18	few	TRBJ2-2	TRBD2	TGTGCCAGCTCACCGAGGACTAGCGGGAACACCGGGGAGCTGTTTTTT	CASSPRTSGNTGELFF
TRBV27	NA	TRBJ2-2	NA	TGTGCCAGCACCGCGTCGGGGGAGCTGTTTTTT	CASTASGELFF
TRBV4-1	few	TRBJ2-7	TRBD2	TGCGCCAGCAGCCACGGACTAGCGGGAGTGGATGGGAGAGTGGAGCAGTACTTC	CASSHGLAGVDGRVEQYF
TRBV30	NA	TRBJ2-2	TRBD2	TGTGCCTGGAGTGTCCGAACGGGAGGGAACACCGGGGAGCTGTTTTTT	CAWSVRTGGNTGELFF
TRBV11-3	NA	TRBJ2-7	TRBD2	TGTGCCAGTCTATCACGGGAGGCGTCTTCCTACGAGCAGTACTTC	CASLSREASSYEQYF
TRBV19	NA	TRBJ1-1	NA	TGTGCCAGTAGTATAGATCGGAGCGGGTACGAAGCTTTCTTT	CASSIDRSGYEAFF
TRBV7-9	NA	TRBJ2-7	TRBD1	TGTGCCAGCAGCCCGGGGACAGGGGTCTCCTACGAGCAGTACTTC	CASSPGTGVSYEQYF
TRBV6-5	NA	TRBJ1-5	NA	TGTGCCAGCAGTTACCTCAAGGTTCCTAGCGGTCAGCCCCAGCATTTT	CASSYLKVPSGQPQHF
TRBV14	NA	TRBJ2-2	TRBD1	TGTGCCAGCAGCCGGACAGGGGACACCGGGGAGCTGTTTTTT	CASSRTGDTGELFF
TRBV4-3	few	TRBJ2-1	TRBD2	TGCGCCAGCAGCCAAGCCTTGGTTAGCGGGTACAATGAGCAGTTCTTC	CASSQALVSGYNEQFF
TRBV7-6	NA	TRBJ1-5	NA	TGTGCCAGCAGCCGGGGATTGGATCAGCCCCAGCATTTT	CASSRGLDQPQHF
TRBV7-2	once	TRBJ2-1	TRBD2	TGTGCCAGCAGCCCCCGGACTAGCGGGAGTTTCAATGAGCAGTTCTTC	CASSPRTSGSFNEQFF
TRBV6-4	NA	TRBJ2-7	NA	TGTGTCCTAGGGGGGGTTTTCTTCTACGAGCAGTACTTC	CVLGGVFFYEQYF
TRBV27	once	TRBJ2-7	TRBD1	TGTGCCAGCAGTCCACGACAGGGGGGGTCGGTCTTC	CASSPRQGGSVF
TRBV27	NA	TRBJ2-7	TRBD1	TGTGCCAGCAGTGTAGGGACAGGGATAAACTACGAGCAGTACTTC	CASSVGTGINYEQYF
TRBV30	NA	TRBJ2-7	TRBD2	TGTGCCTGGAGTACCGGGACTAGCAGTTTTTACGAGCAGTACTTC	CAWSTGTSSFYEQYF
TRBV27	NA	TRBJ1-1	NA	TGTGCCACACAGGGAAGAGCAATGAACACTGAAGCTTTCTTT	CATQGRAMNTEAFF
TRBV29-1	NA	TRBJ2-3	NA	TGCAGCGTTGAAGGAGTCGGCACAGATACGCAGTATTTT	CSVEGVGTDTQYF
TRBV30	NA	TRBJ1-3	NA	TGTGCCTGGCCCCGGGCGGGGGGTACCATATATTTT	CAWPRAGGTIYF
TRBV19	NA	TRBJ1-2	NA	TGTGCCAGTAGTGTCTACACAGGGTATGGCTACACCTTC	CASSVYTGYGYTF
TRBV6-6	NA	TRBJ1-2	TRBD1	TGTGCCAGCACCCAAGGTACCGGGACAGTCTTAGGCTACACCTTC	CASTQGTGTVLGYTF
TRBV13	NA	TRBJ2-1	NA	TGTGCCAGCAGGGTCGGGAGCACCTACAATGAGCAGTTCTTC	CASRVGSTYNEQFF
TRBV27	NA	TRBJ2-3	TRBD1	TGTGCCAGCAGGGGACAGCCCAACACAGATACGCAGTATTTT	CASRGQPNTDTQYF
TRBV28	NA	TRBJ2-5	TRBD2	TGTGCCAGCAGTTTACGACTAGGGCGGGAGGGCCCGGTCCCCCAAGAGACCCAGTACTTC	CASSLRLGREGPVPQETQYF
TRBV28	few	TRBJ2-7	NA	TGTGCCAGCAGTTTATTACAGGGTGGCAGAAGTTGGTACGAGCAGTACTTC	CASSLLQGGRSWYEQYF
TRBV7-8	NA	TRBJ2-1	TRBD2	TGTGCCAGCAGCCTCGAGGTAGCGGGAGGTCTAGGGGAGTTCTTC	CASSLEVAGGLGEFF
TRBV2	once	TRBJ1-1	TRBD1	TGTGCCAGAGCCAGGGGGCGGAACACTGAAGCTTTCTTT	CARARGRNTEAFF
TRBV28	NA	TRBJ2-2	TRBD1	TGTGCCAGCAGCATAGGGACAGACCTTAACACCGGGGAGCTGTTTTTT	CASSIGTDLNTGELFF
TRBV29-1	NA	TRBJ2-7	TRBD1	TGCAGCGTGCCTGACAGGGGCTACGAGCAGTACTTC	CSVPDRGYEQYF
TRBV5-1	NA	TRBJ2-7	TRBD2	TGCGCCAGCAGCTTGTTTGCGCGGGAGATCGTGGGAGAGCAGTACTTC	CASSLFAREIVGEQYF
TRBV5-1	few	TRBJ2-7	NA	TGCGCCAGCAGCTTGGAAGGAGGTGGCATCTACGAGCAGTACTTC	CASSLEGGGIYEQYF
TRBV6-5	NA	TRBJ2-7	TRBD1	TGTGCCAGCAGTTATACAGGGGCCCACGAGCAGTACTTC	CASSYTGAHEQYF
TRBV19	NA	TRBJ2-3	NA	TGTGCCAGTAGTATACTACTGAGTGATACAGATACGCAGTATTTT	CASSILLSDTDTQYF